Listed here are 18 T cell receptor beta chains from one sample, sequenced in a study of a mutant IDH1 vaccine in newly diagnosed glioma. Generated by immunoSEQ multiplex PCR, the TCRdb table keeps only in-frame clones and is missing some. The data show roughly 76,000 clones, 65% to 90% seen once. Time point in this sample: week 23, last vaccination. Each dose of the vaccine consisted of 300 ug of mutant IDH1 20-mer peptide, with topical imiquimod. Their antigens remain unidentified. Sequences were derived from PBMCs, sampled from a glioma patient whose treatment included an IDH1 peptide vaccine. These TCRs come from a man younger than 40 with glioma. Some clones in this sample may be carry-over from other donors' samples.

Points on this clone: An end of the junction does not agree with germline; a read error may underlie this. The chain employs TRBV6-1 and TRBJ2-2; the match to TRBD1 covers 8 bases. CDR3 length: 20 amino acids. Looked up from germline, CDR1 is MNHNS and CDR2 is SASEGT. CDR3 sequence: CASSEVYRQGIGPLAGELFF. CDR3 DNA: TGTGCCAGCAGCGAAGTATACAGACAGGGGATTGGCCCTTTGGCCGGGGAGCTGTTTTTT.

The chain employs TRBV2 and TRBJ2-3; 15 bases are a match to TRBD2. The J segment lost 13 bases and the V segment lost 6 bases, leaving 8 bases of the junction unmatched. Germline assignment: CDR1 SNHLY and CDR2 FYNNEI. This CDR3 has 14 amino acids. The CDR3 loop is CASRDGLAGGREYF. The CDR3 DNA follows: TGTGCCAGCAGAGACGGACTAGCGGGGGGGCGCGAGTATTTT.

This chain joins TRBV9 and TRBJ2-3; perhaps TRBD1 as D (5 bases). The CDR3 sequence is 15 residues long. Germline assignment: CDR1 SGDLS and CDR2 YYNGEE. V lost 0 bases and J 4 bases, leaving 12 bases between the germline ends. CDR3 DNA sequence: TGTGCCAGCAGCGTAGTAGGGGTTAGTTCAGATACGCAGTATTTT. Protein sequence: CASSVVGVSSDTQYF.

The chain recombines TRBV7-9 with TRBJ2-7; D ambiguous. V was shortened by 5 bases and J by 0 bases, with 14 bases between the two germline ends. Germline V gene data show CDR1 as SEHNR and CDR2 as FQNEAQ (reference sequence). The CDR3 is 15 residues long. CDR3 nucleotides: TGTGCCAGCAGCCCAGCGCCCATAAGCTCCTACGAGCAGTACTTC. This encodes CASSPAPISSYEQYF.

The gene calls are TRBV19 and TRBJ1-3; TRBD1 might be the D (5 bases). The germline V and J ends were trimmed by 8 bases and 7 bases, with 12 bases remaining between them. CDR3 length: 12 residues. Looked up from germline, CDR1 is LNHDA and CDR2 is SQIVND (reference sequence). CDR3 sequence: CASRDLGNTIYF. CDR3 nucleotide sequence: TGTGCCAGTCGGGACCTCGGGAACACCATATATTTT.

The chain recombines TRBV13 with TRBJ1-1, with D tentatively TRBD1 (5 bases). The CDR3 runs 12 residues. Germline CDR1 reads PRHDT; CDR2 reads FYEKMQ (reference sequence). Trimming stripped 1 base from V and 6 bases from J, with 6 bases between. The CDR3 DNA is TGTGCCAGCAGCTTAGTGGGGCCTGAAGCTTTCTTT. Amino acid sequence: CASSLVGPEAFF.

The chain links TRBV7-2 to TRBJ2-5; D tentatively fits TRBD1 or TRBD2 (6 bases each). V dropped 5 bases and J dropped 5 bases, with 15 bases sitting between them. This CDR3 contains 14 residues. CDR1 is SGHTA and CDR2 is FQGNSA in the germline V gene. The CDR3 protein is CASSLGAGRETQYF. The CDR3, as DNA: TGTGCCAGCAGCCTGGGGGCGGGGCGGGAGACCCAGTACTTC.

The V gene is TRBV19, the J gene TRBJ1-5; 9 nucleotides line up with TRBD1. CDR3 length: 15 residues. CDR1 LNHDA and CDR2 SQIVND come from the germline V gene (reference sequence). Losses at the gene ends were 6 bases for V and 12 bases for J; bases not matched to a gene: 15. The CDR3 DNA is TGTGCCAGTAGCTGGGGTTGGACAGGGGCGACCTTCCAGCATTTT. Translation: CASSWGWTGATFQHF.

This chain uses TRBV7-2 with TRBJ1-1; 9 bases match TRBD1. The CDR3 has 14 residues. Per the germline V gene, CDR1 is SGHTA and CDR2 is FQGNSA. The V gene end was trimmed by 3 bases and the J gene end by 4 bases; junction bases not matched to a gene: 3. The CDR3: CASSFSTGGTEAFF. The DNA for the CDR3 is TGTGCCAGCAGCTTCTCGACAGGGGGCACTGAAGCTTTCTTT.

The genes are TRBV19 and TRBJ2-7; either TRBD1 or TRBD2 may fit D (7 bases each). The germline gives CDR1 LNHDA, CDR2 SQIVND (reference sequence). This CDR3 is built from 13 residues. Trimming left V 5 bases short and J 6 bases short, with 14 bases between. CDR3 in DNA: TGTGCCAGTAGTTGGCAGGGGGAGGGCGAGCAGTACTTC. It specifies CASSWQGEGEQYF.

This clone was found a few times. The chain uses TRBV5-4 and TRBJ1-1; D remains unclear. The V gene's germline CDR1 is SGHNT and CDR2 YYREEE (reference sequence). Trimming left V 4 bases short and J 1 base short, with 17 bases between. The CDR3 runs to 16 residues. The CDR3 DNA reads TGTGCCAGCAGCCGGAGTCCGGCAGGCCGGAACACTGAAGCTTTCTTT. Its translation: CASSRSPAGRNTEAFF.

This clone was seen only once. The V gene is TRBV27, the J gene TRBJ2-7, with D perhaps matching TRBD2 (6 bases). CDR3 size: 18 residues. The V end was cut by 2 bases, the J end by 3 bases, with 23 bases between. Germline V lookup: CDR1 MNHEY, CDR2 SMNVEV (reference sequence). CDR3 sequence reads: CASSLGWGTGAAGYEQYF. As DNA, the CDR3 is TGTGCCAGCAGTTTAGGATGGGGGACTGGAGCCGCCGGCTACGAGCAGTACTTC.

The V call is TRBV14, the J call TRBJ2-2, with D hard to call. Per germline, CDR1 SGHDN and CDR2 FVKESK. There are 17 residues in the CDR3. V was clipped by 0 bases and J by 1 base, with 12 bases between them. The CDR3: CASSQDLMGWNTGELFF. In nucleotides, the CDR3 is TGTGCCAGCAGCCAAGATCTCATGGGCTGGAACACCGGGGAGCTGTTTTTT. The complete variable domain, with remaining parts taken from reference TRBV14 and TRBJ2-2, reads EAGVTQFPSHSVIEKGQTVTLRCDPISGHDNLYWYRRVMGKEIKFLLHFVKESKQDESGMPNNRFLAERTGGTYSTLKVQPAELEDSGVYFCASSQDLMGWNTGELFFGEGSRLTVL.

V is TRBV7-3 and J is TRBJ2-1; D unresolved. This CDR3 contains 14 residues. Germline V gene data show CDR1 as SGHTA and CDR2 as FQGTGA. Trimming stripped 1 base from V and 0 bases from J, with 4 bases between. CDR3 region: CASSLSASYNEQFF. The CDR3 bases are TGTGCCAGCAGCTTAAGCGCCTCCTACAATGAGCAGTTCTTC.

This chain uses TRBV9 with TRBJ2-5; a possible D gene is TRBD2 (5 bases). The J call is uncertain, as TRBJ2-7 better fits the DNA end. The CDR3 contains 15 residues. CDR1 is SGDLS and CDR2 is YYNGEE in the germline V gene. The CDR3 region is CASSVAPGIDYEQYF. CDR3 DNA: TGTGCCAGCAGCGTAGCCCCGGGAATCGATTACGAGCAGTACTTC.

J is TRBJ2-3 and V is TRBV7-2, with 7 bases fitting TRBD1. V lost 6 bases and J lost 2; bases outside the gene matches: 5. CDR1 SGHTA and CDR2 FQGNSA come from the germline V gene. This CDR3 comprises 14 residues. The CDR3 protein is CASRPGQPTDTQYF. In DNA form, the CDR3 reads TGTGCCAGCAGGCCGGGACAGCCCACAGATACGCAGTATTTT.

This rearrangement joins TRBV25-1 to TRBJ1-4; tentative D call: TRBD1 (5 bases). In germline, CDR1 is MGHDK, CDR2 SYGVNS. Trimming stripped 1 base from V and 6 bases from J, with 12 bases between. This CDR3 has 15 amino acids. In DNA form, the CDR3 reads TGTGCCAGCAGTGAATCCCGACAGTTTGATGAAAAACTGTTTTTT. Protein: CASSESRQFDEKLFF. The variable domain in full, completed from reference TRBV25-1 and TRBJ1-4, reads EADIYQTPRYLVIGTGKKITLECSQTMGHDKMYWYQQDPGMELHLIHYSYGVNSTEKGDLSSESTVSRIRTEHFPLTLESARPSHTSQYLCASSESRQFDEKLFFGSGTQLSVL.

Written as DNA, the CDR3 is TGTGCCAGTACTCCCGCAGGGACAGGGGGTGTAACTGAAGCTTTCTTT. Translated: CASTPAGTGGVTEAFF. This sequence joins TRBV19 and TRBJ1-1, with 11 nucleotides matching TRBD1. This CDR3 contains 16 residues. In germline, CDR1 is LNHDA, CDR2 SQIVND (reference sequence). Germline trimming cut 7 bases from V and 5 bases from J; bases unmatched to any gene: 12. Supplemented by reference TRBV19 and TRBJ1-1, the full variable domain reads DGGITQSPKYLFRKEGQNVTLSCEQNLNHDAMYWYRQDPGQGLRLIYYSQIVNDFQKGDIAEGYSVSREKKESFPLTVTSAQKNPTAFYLCASTPAGTGGVTEAFFGQGTRLTVV.